This TCR beta chain was recovered during a study of Ad26.COV2.S vaccination and SARS-CoV-2 variants. Stated treatment: about 20 received Ad26.COV2.S at low or high dose, single or two shots; about 5 received placebo; per-sample allocation not given. Material that was analyzed had been drawn on day 63 after the first vaccine or placebo injection. Vaccination used an Ad26 vector expressing Wuhan-strain SARS-CoV-2 spike. The J segment lost 2 bases and the V segment lost 6 bases, leaving 2 bases of the junction unmatched. CDR1 and CDR2 from the germline V gene are SNHLY and FYNNEI. The CDR3 extends over 13 amino acids. Worth noting for this clone: Its antigen remains unknown.

Here immunoSEQ multiplex PCR was the method, and the copy in TCRdb shows in-frame clones only, minus some. The sample lists some 390,000 clones; 80% to 90% were seen once. The study's findings and limits: Analyses of TCR breadth and depth may have underestimated total T cell responses.

Sequenced here: peripheral blood, sampled in a trial of Ad26.COV2.S vaccine versus placebo. The receptor was derived from a person between 18 and 65 years old who received the Ad26.COV2.S COVID-19 vaccine or a placebo. This chain links TRBV2 with TRBJ2-5; 8 bases match TRBD2. This CDR3 reads CASRGLAQETQYF. The CDR3 DNA is TGTGCCAGCAGAGGACTAGCTCAAGAGACCCAGTACTTC. Full variable domain (rest looked up from reference TRBV2 and TRBJ2-5): EPEVTQTPSHQVTQMGQEVILRCVPISNHLYFYWYRQILGQKVEFLVSFYNNEISEKSEIFDDQFSVERPDGSNFTLKIRSTKLEDSAMYFCASRGLAQETQYFGPGTRLLVL.